A single sample gave rise to the 19 T cell receptor beta chains below, sequenced in a study of blood T cell repertoires in COVID-19 (dated by TCRdb to the early 2020s). Library preparation used the immunoSEQ multiplex PCR assay. This immuneACCESS table, as held by TCRdb, lists in-frame sequences with V and J called but not all clones. Of the missing ones, under half trace to an unresolved V gene in checked studies; the others have no known cause. The sample data list some 120,000 clones, and around 87% of these were observed just once. The ten largest clones capture 3.6% of the sample. The specimen was peripheral blood. Receptor source: a woman aged 60-70 years with acute or convalescent COVID-19.

V is TRBV9 and J is TRBJ1-1, with a weak D call TRBD1 (5 bases). Germline V lookup: CDR1 SGDLS, CDR2 YYNGEE. V was shortened by 3 bases and J by 2 bases, with 11 bases between the two germline ends. The CDR3 has 14 amino acids. The CDR3 DNA follows: TGTGCCAGCAGCGAGCTTCAGGGTAACACTGAAGCTTTCTTT. The encoded protein is CASSELQGNTEAFF.

J is TRBJ1-2 and V is TRBV7-9; 8 nucleotides agree with TRBD1. Germline CDR1 is SEHNR and CDR2 is FQNEAQ (reference sequence). The ends lost 5 bases at V and 5 bases at J; junction bases unmatched: 7. The CDR3 covers 14 residues. The CDR3 sequence: CASSGRQGIYGYTF. The CDR3 nucleotides are TGTGCCAGCAGCGGTAGACAGGGGATTTATGGCTACACCTTC. Variable domain in full (rest from reference TRBV7-9 and TRBJ1-2): DTGVSQNPRHKITKRGQNVTFRCDPISEHNRLYWYRQTLGQGPEFLTYFQNEAQLEKSRLLSDRFSAERPKGSFSTLEIQRTEQGDSAMYLCASSGRQGIYGYTFGSGTRLTVV.

This rearrangement joins TRBV2 to TRBJ1-5, with TRBD1 matching over 12 bases. Looked up from germline, CDR1 is SNHLY and CDR2 is FYNNEI. Trimming cost V 5 bases and J 0 bases; bases outside gene matches: 14. This CDR3 is 20 amino acids long. CDR3 sequence: CASSTNPGTGGLSSNQPQHF. For the CDR3, the DNA is TGTGCCAGCAGTACTAATCCCGGGACAGGGGGCCTGTCTAGCAATCAGCCCCAGCATTTT.

The CDR3 loop reads CASSHSPGTTYEQYF. CDR3 DNA sequence: TGTGCCAGCAGTCATTCTCCCGGGACTACCTACGAGCAGTACTTC. The chain carries TRBV6-6 and TRBJ2-7; 7 nucleotides match TRBD2. The CDR3 length is 15 residues. Losses at the gene ends were 5 bases for V and 2 bases for J; bases not matched to a gene: 9. Germline-derived CDR1 and CDR2 are MNHNY and SVGAGI (reference sequence).

The CDR3 DNA is TGTGCCAGCAGCCCGGGGGGCGGGTACACTGAAGCTTTCTTT. It codes for CASSPGGGYTEAFF. The J gene is TRBJ1-1, the V gene TRBV6-5; tentatively, D is TRBD1 (6 bases). Trimming took off 6 bases at V and 3 bases at J, with 14 bases between the two ends. The CDR3 is 14 amino acids. Germline CDR1 MNHEY, CDR2 SVGAGI.

The gene calls are TRBV29-1 and TRBJ1-2; TRBD1 matches 9 bases. The CDR3 covers 14 residues. V dropped 6 bases and J dropped 4; count of bases not matched to a gene: 9. Germline V lookup: CDR1 SQVTM, CDR2 ANQGSEA. The CDR3 reads CSVAGTGPFYGYTF. CDR3 DNA: TGCAGCGTGGCTGGGACAGGGCCGTTCTATGGCTACACCTTC.

The chain carries TRBV27 and TRBJ2-7, with 8 bases identical to TRBD2. The CDR3 runs 15 residues. Germline values: CDR1 MNHEY, CDR2 SMNVEV (reference sequence). Trimming at V came to 3 bases and at J to 5 bases, leaving 9 bases not matched to a gene. The CDR3: CASSFRRTSSHEQYF. CDR3 nucleotide sequence: TGTGCCAGCAGTTTCCGAAGGACTAGCAGCCACGAGCAGTACTTC.

The V call is TRBV19, the J call TRBJ1-1, with 8 bases aligning to TRBD1. Per the germline V gene, CDR1 is LNHDA and CDR2 is SQIVND (reference sequence). This CDR3 region has 14 residues. The V gene end was trimmed by 5 bases and the J gene end by 2 bases; junction bases not matched to a gene: 4. CDR3 region: CASSFGQGNTEAFF. In nucleotides, the CDR3 is TGTGCCAGTAGTTTTGGACAGGGAAACACTGAAGCTTTCTTT.

The chain has TRBV9 and TRBJ2-7; TRBD2 is a possible D gene (5 bases). V shed 2 bases and J shed 5 bases, with 11 bases lying between them. The CDR3 length is 13 residues. Germline loops: CDR1 SGDLS, CDR2 YYNGEE. CDR3 bases: TGTGCCAGCAGCGTGACGGGGTTCGACGAGCAGTACTTC. This gives the protein CASSVTGFDEQYF.

V usage is TRBV28 and J usage is TRBJ1-4; the match to TRBD1 covers 7 bases. Germline V gene data show CDR1 as MDHEN and CDR2 as SYDVKM. The CDR3 sequence is 17 residues long. J lost 1 base, V lost 6 bases, and 11 bases had no gene match. The CDR3 bases are TGTGCCAGCAGCGGCAGGGGGAAGTCGGGAACTAATGAAAAACTGTTTTTT. Translation: CASSGRGKSGTNEKLFF.

The CDR3: CASSSTGLPSSYEQYV. CDR3 coding DNA: TGTGCCAGCAGTTCAACGGGACTCCCGAGCTCCTACGAGCAGTACGTC. The chain joins TRBV6-5 to TRBJ2-7, with D perhaps TRBD2 (6 bases). CDR3 length: 16 amino acids. Germline values: CDR1 MNHEY, CDR2 SVGAGI. V was cut by 4 bases and J by 0 bases, with 16 bases left in between.

The chain carries TRBV5-1 and TRBJ2-1; 14 nucleotides agree with TRBD2. The CDR3 is 17 residues long. The germline V gene encodes CDR1 SGHRS and CDR2 YFSETQ. V trimming: 9 bases; J trimming: 2 bases; junction bases outside the gene matches: 10. CDR3 sequence: CAKLGTSGRPTYNEQFF. The CDR3 DNA is TGCGCCAAACTAGGGACTAGCGGGAGACCAACCTACAATGAGCAGTTCTTC. Together with reference TRBV5-1 and TRBJ2-1, the CDR3 gives the full variable domain: KAGVTQTPRYLIKTRGQQVTLSCSPISGHRSVSWYQQTPGQGLQFLFEYFSETQRNKGNFPGRFSGRQFSNSRSEMNVSTLELGDSALYLCAKLGTSGRPTYNEQFFGPGTRLTVL.

The chain has TRBV6-4 and TRBJ2-5; weak D call: TRBD2 (6 bases). CDR1 is MRHNA, CDR2 SNTAGT, per germline. The CDR3 covers 15 residues. Trimming removed 4 bases from V and 1 base from J, with 13 bases in between. This CDR3 is CASSAYRDFQETQYF. CDR3 sequence (DNA): TGTGCCAGCAGTGCTTACCGGGACTTCCAAGAGACCCAGTACTTC.

This chain links TRBV18 with TRBJ1-3; 7 bases map to TRBD1. CDR1 KGHSH and CDR2 LQKENI come from the germline V gene. The CDR3 runs to 15 residues. Germline trimming cut 3 bases from V and 4 bases from J; bases unmatched to any gene: 6. CDR3 protein: CASSPAQGRGNTIYF. The CDR3 nucleotides read TGTGCCAGCTCACCGGCACAGGGGCGAGGAAACACCATATATTTT.

The V and J genes are TRBV19 and TRBJ1-5, with 9 bases matching TRBD1. This CDR3 region has 17 residues. Germline V CDR1 and CDR2: LNHDA, SQIVND (reference sequence). V was clipped by 5 bases and J by 0 bases; unmatched bases: 8. This CDR3 reads CASSPWTGDHSNQPQHF. Here the CDR3 DNA reads TGTGCCAGTAGTCCCTGGACAGGGGATCATAGCAATCAGCCCCAGCATTTT.

This clone has just one count. The chain is built from TRBV30 and TRBJ1-5; 9 bases match TRBD1. V was clipped by 5 bases and J by 2 bases; unmatched bases: 1. The CDR3 loop spans 13 amino acids. Germline V gene data show CDR1 as GTSNPN and CDR2 as SVGIG (reference sequence). The CDR3 is CAWGDRGNQPQHF. The CDR3, as DNA: TGTGCCTGGGGGGACAGGGGCAATCAGCCCCAGCATTTT. Filled out from reference TRBV30 and TRBJ1-5, the complete variable domain reads SQTIHQWPATLVQPVGSPLSLECTVEGTSNPNLYWYRQAAGRGLQLLFYSVGIGQISSEVPQNLSASRPQDRQFILSSKKLLLSDSGFYLCAWGDRGNQPQHFGDGTRLSIL.

CDR3 in DNA: TGTGCCAGTAGTAAGTCCCCCGCGGCAGATACGCAGTATTTT. This sequence encodes CASSKSPAADTQYF. The chain joins TRBV19 to TRBJ2-3; D is undetermined. Trimming took off 4 bases at V and 4 bases at J, with 12 bases between the two ends. The germline gives CDR1 LNHDA, CDR2 SQIVND (reference sequence). CDR3 length equals 14 residues.

Ten or more counts support this clone. This chain connects TRBV5-1 to TRBJ2-1; 10 positions match TRBD2. From germline, CDR1 is SGHRS and CDR2 YFSETQ. The V gene end was trimmed by 4 bases and the J gene end by 8 bases; junction bases not matched to a gene: 21. The CDR3 contains 19 residues. The CDR3 region is CASSPRVASGSLMTDEQFF. The CDR3 nucleotides read TGCGCCAGCAGCCCACGCGTGGCTAGCGGGAGCCTAATGACGGATGAGCAGTTCTTC.

J is TRBJ1-4 and V is TRBV29-1; the match to TRBD1 covers 7 bases. V trimming: 6 bases; J trimming: 1 base; junction bases outside the gene matches: 2. The CDR3 length is 13 residues. Germline V gene lookup returns CDR1 SQVTM and CDR2 ANQGSEA. CDR3 residues: CSVHRGTNEKLFF. In DNA form, the CDR3 reads TGCAGCGTCCACAGGGGAACTAATGAAAAACTGTTTTTT.